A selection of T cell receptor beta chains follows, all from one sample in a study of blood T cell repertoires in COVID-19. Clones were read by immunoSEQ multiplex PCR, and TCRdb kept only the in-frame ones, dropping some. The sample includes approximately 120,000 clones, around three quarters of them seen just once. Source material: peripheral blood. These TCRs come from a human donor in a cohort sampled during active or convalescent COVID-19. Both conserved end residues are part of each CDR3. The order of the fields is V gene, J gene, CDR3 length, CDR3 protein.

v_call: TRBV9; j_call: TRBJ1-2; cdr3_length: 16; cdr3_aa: CASSPQPQGEVDGYTF
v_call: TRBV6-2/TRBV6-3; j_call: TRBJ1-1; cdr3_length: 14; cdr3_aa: CASSRTVQNTEAFF
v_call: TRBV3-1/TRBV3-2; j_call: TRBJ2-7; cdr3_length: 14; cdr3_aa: CASSRGQGVGEQYF
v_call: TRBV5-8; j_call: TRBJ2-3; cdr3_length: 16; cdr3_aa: CASSFSRGAFTDTQYF
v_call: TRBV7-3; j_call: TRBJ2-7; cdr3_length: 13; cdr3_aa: CASSFGTGSEQYF
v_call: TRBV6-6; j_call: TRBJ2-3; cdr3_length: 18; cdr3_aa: CASSPGLAGGPILDTQYF
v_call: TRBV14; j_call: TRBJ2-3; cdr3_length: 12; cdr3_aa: CASSPFTDTQYF
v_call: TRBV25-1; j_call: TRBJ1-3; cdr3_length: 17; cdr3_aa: CASSETGGEISGNTIYF
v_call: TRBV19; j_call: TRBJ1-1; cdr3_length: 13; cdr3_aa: CASSQRVNTEAFF
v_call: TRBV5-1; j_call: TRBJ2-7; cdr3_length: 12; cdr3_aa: CASSRTDYEQYF
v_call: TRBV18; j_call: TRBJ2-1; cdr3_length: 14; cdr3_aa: CASSRDRDYNEQFF
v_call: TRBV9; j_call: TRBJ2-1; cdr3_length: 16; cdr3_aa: CASSVATVNSYNEQFF
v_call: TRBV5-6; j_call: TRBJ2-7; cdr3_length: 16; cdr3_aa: CASSLGIRTEKDEQYF
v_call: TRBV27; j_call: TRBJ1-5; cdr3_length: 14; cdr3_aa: CASSPRDRVQPQHF
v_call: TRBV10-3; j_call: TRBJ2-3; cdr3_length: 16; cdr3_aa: CAIRAGLAGWGDTQYF
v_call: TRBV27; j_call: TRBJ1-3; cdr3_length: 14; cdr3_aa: CASSLASNGNTIYF
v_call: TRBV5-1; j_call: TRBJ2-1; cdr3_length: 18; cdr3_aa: CASSTHGQGITLRNEQFF
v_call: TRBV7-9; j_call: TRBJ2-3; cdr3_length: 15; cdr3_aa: CASSLERTGMNTQYF
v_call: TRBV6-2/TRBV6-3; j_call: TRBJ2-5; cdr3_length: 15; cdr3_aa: CASSYDGGAWETQYF
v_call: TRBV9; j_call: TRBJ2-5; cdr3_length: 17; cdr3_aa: CASSVGTGGPSRETQYF
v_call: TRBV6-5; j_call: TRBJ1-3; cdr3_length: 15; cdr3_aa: CASSYHRASGNTIYF
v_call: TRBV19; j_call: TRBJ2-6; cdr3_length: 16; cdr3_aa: CASSTRTGDGANVLTF
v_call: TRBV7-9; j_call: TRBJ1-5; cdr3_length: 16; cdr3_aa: CASSLGQGRSNQPQHF
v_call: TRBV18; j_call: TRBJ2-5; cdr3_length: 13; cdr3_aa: CASSYTFQETQYF
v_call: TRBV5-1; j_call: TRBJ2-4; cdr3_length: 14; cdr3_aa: CASSWTGSENIQYF
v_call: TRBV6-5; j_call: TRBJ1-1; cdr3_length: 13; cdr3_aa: CASSSRGNTEAFF
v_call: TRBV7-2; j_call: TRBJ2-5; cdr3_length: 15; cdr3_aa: CASSLAPTSKETQYF
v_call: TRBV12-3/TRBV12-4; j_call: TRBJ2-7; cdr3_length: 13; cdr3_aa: CASSLGRAYEQYF
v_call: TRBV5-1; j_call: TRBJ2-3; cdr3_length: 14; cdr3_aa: CASSLDRVVDTQYF
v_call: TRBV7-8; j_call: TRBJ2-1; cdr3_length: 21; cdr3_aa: CASSPIIWQEHLSDIANEQFF
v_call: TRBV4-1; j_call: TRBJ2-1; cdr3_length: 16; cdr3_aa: CASSQDRGLAGDEQFF
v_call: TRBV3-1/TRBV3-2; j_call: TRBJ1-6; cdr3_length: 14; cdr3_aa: CASSPDSMNSPLHF
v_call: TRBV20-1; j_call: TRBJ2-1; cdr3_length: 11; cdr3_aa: CSAITGLEVFF
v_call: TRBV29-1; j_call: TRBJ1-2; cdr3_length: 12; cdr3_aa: CSVELRDRALTF
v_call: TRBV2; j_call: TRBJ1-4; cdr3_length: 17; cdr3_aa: CASSYRGTGTSNEKLFF
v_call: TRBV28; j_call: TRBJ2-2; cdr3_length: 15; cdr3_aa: CASSRSGRITGELFF
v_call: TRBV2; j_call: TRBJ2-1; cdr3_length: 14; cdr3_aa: CAGNPLAGVDEQFF
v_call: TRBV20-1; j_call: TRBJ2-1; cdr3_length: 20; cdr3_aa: CSASSGTSGIRIYSYNEQFF
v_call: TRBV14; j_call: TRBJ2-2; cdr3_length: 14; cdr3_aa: CASSQGTWRGELFF
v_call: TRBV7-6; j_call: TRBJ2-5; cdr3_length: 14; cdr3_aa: CASSLVRGGETQYF
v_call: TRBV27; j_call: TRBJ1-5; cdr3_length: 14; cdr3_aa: CASSLVGQGMPQHF
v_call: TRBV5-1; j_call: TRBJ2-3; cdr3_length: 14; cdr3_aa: CASSRDSRTDTQYF